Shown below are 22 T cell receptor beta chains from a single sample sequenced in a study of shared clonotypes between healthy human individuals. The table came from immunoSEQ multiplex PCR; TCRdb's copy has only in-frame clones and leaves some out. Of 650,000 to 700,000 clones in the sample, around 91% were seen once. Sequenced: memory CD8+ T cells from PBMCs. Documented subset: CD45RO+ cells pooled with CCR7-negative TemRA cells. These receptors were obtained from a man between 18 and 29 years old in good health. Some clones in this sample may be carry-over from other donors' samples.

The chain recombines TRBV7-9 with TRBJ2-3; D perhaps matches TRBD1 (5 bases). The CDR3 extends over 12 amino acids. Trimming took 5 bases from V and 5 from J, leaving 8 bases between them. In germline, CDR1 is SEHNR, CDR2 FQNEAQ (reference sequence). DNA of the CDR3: TGTGCCAGCAGCGGGGCCGGAGATACGCAGTATTTT. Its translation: CASSGAGDTQYF.

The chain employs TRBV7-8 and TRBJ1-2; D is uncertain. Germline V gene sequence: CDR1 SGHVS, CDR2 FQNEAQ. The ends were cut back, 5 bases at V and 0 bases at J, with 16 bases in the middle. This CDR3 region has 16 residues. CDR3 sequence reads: CASSPHRGQTNYGYTF. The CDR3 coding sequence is TGTGCCAGCAGCCCTCACCGCGGGCAGACTAACTATGGCTACACCTTC. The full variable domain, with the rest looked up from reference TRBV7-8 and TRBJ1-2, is GAGVSQSPRYKVAKRGQDVALRCDPISGHVSLFWYQQALGQGPEFLTYFQNEAQLDKSGLPSDRFFAERPEGSVSTLKIQRTQQEDSAVYLCASSPHRGQTNYGYTFGSGTRLTVV.

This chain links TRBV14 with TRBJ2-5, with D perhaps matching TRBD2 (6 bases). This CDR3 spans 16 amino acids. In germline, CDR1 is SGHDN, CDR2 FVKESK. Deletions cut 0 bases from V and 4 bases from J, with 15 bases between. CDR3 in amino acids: CASSQDSRGWRETQYF. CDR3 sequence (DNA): TGTGCCAGCAGCCAAGATAGTCGGGGGTGGAGAGAGACCCAGTACTTC.

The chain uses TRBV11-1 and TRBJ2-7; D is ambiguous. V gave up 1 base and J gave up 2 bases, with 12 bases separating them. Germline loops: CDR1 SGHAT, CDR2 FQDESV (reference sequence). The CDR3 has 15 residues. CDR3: CASSLGLGSTYEQYF. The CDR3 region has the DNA TGTGCCAGCAGCTTAGGTCTTGGCAGCACCTACGAGCAGTACTTC. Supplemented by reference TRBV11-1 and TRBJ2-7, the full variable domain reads EAEVAQSPRYKITEKSQAVAFWCDPISGHATLYWYRQILGQGPELLVQFQDESVVDDSQLPKDRFSAERLKGVDSTLKIQPAELGDSAMYLCASSLGLGSTYEQYFGPGTRLTVT.

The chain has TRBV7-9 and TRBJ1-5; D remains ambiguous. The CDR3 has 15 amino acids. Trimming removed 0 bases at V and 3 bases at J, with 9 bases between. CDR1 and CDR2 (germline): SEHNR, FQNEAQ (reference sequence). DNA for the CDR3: TGTGCCAGCAGCTTAGCCGGCAAAGCCAATCAGCCCCAGCATTTT. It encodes CASSLAGKANQPQHF.

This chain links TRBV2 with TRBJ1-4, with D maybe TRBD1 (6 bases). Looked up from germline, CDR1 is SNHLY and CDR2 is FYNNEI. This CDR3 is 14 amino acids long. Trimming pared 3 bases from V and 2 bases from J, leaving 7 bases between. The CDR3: CASSEGATNEKLFF. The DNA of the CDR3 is TGTGCCAGCAGTGAGGGGGCTACTAATGAAAAACTGTTTTTT.

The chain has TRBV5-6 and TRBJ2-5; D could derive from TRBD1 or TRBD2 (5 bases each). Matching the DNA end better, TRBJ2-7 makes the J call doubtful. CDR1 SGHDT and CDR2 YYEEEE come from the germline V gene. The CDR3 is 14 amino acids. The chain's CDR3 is CASSFGTASYEQYF. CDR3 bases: TGTGCCAGCAGCTTTGGGACCGCGTCCTACGAGCAGTACTTC.

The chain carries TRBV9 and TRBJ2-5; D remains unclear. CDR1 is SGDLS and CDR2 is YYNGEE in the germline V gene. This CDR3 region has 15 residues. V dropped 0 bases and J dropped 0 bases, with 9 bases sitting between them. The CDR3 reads CASSVEGRYQETQYF. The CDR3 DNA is TGTGCCAGCAGCGTAGAGGGTCGGTACCAAGAGACCCAGTACTTC. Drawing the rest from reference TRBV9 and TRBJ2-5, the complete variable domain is DSGVTQTPKHLITATGQRVTLRCSPRSGDLSVYWYQQSLDQGLQFLIQYYNGEERAKGNILERFSAQQFPDLHSELNLSSLELGDSALYFCASSVEGRYQETQYFGPGTRLLVL.

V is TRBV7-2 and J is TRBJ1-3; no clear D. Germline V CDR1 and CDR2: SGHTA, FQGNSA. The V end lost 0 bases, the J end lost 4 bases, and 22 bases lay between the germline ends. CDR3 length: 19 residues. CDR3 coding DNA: TGTGCCAGCAGCTTAGCGGTGTCACTGGCAGTTCTGACCGGAAACACCATATATTTT. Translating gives CASSLAVSLAVLTGNTIYF.

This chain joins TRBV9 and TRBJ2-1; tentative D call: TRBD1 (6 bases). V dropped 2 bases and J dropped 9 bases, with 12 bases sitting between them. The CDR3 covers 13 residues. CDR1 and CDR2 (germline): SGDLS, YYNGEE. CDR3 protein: CASSVGDIGEQFF. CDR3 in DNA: TGTGCCAGCAGCGTTGGGGACATCGGTGAGCAGTTCTTC.

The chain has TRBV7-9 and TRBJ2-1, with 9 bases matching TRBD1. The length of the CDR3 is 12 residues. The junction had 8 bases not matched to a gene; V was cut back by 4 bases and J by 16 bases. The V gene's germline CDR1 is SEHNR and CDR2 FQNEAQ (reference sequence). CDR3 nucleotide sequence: TGTGCCAGCAGCTGGGACTGGGACAGGGATTTCTTC. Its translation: CASSWDWDRDFF.

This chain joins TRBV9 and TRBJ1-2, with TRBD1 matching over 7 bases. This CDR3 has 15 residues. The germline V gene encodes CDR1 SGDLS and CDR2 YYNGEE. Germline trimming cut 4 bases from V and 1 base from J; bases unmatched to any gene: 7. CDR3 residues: CASSPGDSLNYGYTF. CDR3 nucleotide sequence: TGTGCCAGCAGCCCCGGGGACAGTCTTAACTATGGCTACACCTTC.

CDR3 amino acids: CASSSLAGASYEQYF. As DNA, the CDR3 is TGTGCCAGCAGTTCCCTAGCGGGTGCATCCTACGAGCAGTACTTC. The J gene is TRBJ2-7, the V gene TRBV2; 8 bases align to TRBD2. CDR1 and CDR2 (germline): SNHLY, FYNNEI. V was pared by 5 bases and J by 1 base, with 7 bases of the junction left unmatched. This CDR3 spans 15 amino acids.

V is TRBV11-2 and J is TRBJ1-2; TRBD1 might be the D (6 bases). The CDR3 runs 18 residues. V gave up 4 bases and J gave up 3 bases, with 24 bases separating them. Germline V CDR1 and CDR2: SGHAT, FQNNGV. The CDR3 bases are TGTGCCAGCAGCTCCCTAGTGTTAGGGTCGGGACAATACTATGGCTACACCTTC. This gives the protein CASSSLVLGSGQYYGYTF. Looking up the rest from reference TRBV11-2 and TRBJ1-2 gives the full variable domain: EAGVAQSPRYKIIEKRQSVAFWCNPISGHATLYWYQQILGQGPKLLIQFQNNGVVDDSQLPKDRFSAERLKGVDSTLKIQPAKLEDSAVYLCASSSLVLGSGQYYGYTFGSGTRLTVV.

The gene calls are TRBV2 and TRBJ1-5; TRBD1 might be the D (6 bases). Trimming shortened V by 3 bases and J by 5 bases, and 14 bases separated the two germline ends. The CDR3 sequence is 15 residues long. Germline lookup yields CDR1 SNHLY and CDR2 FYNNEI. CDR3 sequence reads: CASSDEQGTYQPQHF. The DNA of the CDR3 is TGTGCCAGCAGTGATGAACAGGGAACCTATCAGCCCCAGCATTTT.

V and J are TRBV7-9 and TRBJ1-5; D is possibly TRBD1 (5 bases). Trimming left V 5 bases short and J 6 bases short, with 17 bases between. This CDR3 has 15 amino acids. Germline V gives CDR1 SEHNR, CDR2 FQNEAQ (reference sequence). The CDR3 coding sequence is TGTGCCAGCAGCGGAGGGGACGATACGGGTCAGCCCCAGCATTTT. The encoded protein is CASSGGDDTGQPQHF.

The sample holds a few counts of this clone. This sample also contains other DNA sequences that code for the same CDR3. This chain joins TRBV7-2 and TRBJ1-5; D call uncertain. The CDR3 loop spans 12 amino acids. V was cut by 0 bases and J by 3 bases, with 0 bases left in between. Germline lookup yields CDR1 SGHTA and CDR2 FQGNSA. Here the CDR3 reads CASSLANQPQHF. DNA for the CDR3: TGTGCCAGCAGCTTAGCCAATCAGCCCCAGCATTTT.

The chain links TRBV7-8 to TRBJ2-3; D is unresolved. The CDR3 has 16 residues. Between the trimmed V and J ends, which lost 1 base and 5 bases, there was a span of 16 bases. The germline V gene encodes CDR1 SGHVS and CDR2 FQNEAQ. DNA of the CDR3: TGTGCCAGCAGCTTAGAATCCCCCGTAGCTAAAGATACGCAGTATTTT. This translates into CASSLESPVAKDTQYF.

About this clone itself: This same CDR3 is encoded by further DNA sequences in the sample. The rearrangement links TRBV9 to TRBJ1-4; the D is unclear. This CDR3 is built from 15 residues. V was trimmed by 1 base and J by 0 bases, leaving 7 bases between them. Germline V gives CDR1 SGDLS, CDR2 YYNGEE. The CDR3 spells CASSVYSATNEKLFF. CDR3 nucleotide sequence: TGTGCCAGCAGCGTATACTCTGCAACTAATGAAAAACTGTTTTTT.

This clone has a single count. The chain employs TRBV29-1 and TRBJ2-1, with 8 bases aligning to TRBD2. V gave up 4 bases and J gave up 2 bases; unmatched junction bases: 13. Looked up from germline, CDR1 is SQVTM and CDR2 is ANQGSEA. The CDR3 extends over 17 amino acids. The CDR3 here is CSVVGAGVFKAYNEQFF. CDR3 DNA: TGCAGCGTTGTGGGAGCGGGAGTATTTAAAGCCTACAATGAGCAGTTCTTC.

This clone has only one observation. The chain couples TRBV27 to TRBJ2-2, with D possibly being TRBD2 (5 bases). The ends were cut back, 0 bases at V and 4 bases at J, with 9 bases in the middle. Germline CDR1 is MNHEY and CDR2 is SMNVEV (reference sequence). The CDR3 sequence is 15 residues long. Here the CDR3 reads CASSLSRDSTGELFF. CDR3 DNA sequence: TGTGCCAGCAGTTTATCGAGGGATAGCACCGGGGAGCTGTTTTTT.

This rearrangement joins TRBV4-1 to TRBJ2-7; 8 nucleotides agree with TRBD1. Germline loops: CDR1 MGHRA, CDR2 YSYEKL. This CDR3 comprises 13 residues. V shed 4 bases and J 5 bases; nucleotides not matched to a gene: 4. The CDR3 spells CASSRPGGDEQYF. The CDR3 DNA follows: TGCGCCAGCAGCCGGCCAGGGGGCGACGAGCAGTACTTC.